The clone carrying this T cell receptor (beta chain) has at least ten counts. Its antigen is still unknown. These data belong to a study of T-cell reconstitution after alpha-beta-depleted transplantation in children. Study-wide findings and caveats: Some patients' high day-60 TCRbeta diversity was traced to surviving recipient T cells and thymic progenitors. Newly generated T cells supplied most T-cell counts and diversity one year post-transplant. As was reported, about two months after transplant, alpha-beta T cells came from several hundred expanded graft clones.

Unique molecular identifiers were used to barcode this TCRbeta library. TCRdb fed the PCR reads into MiXCR, producing one record per CDR3 protein. Of 220,000 or so distinct CDR3 sequences in the sample, approximately 8% were seen once. This clonotype was sampled from a male patient aged 10 to 17 who had a stem cell transplant for acute lymphoblastic leukemia, so the T cells may come from the graft donor. The source material was PBMCs, mostly from graft donor cells, sampled 180 days after TCRalphabeta/CD19-depleted stem cell transplant.

CDR3 in amino acids: CASSQGRTGSTHEQYF. In DNA, the CDR3 is TGTGCCAGCAGCCAAGGCCGGACAGGGTCAACGCACGAGCAGTACTTC. This chain links TRBV3-1 with TRBJ2-7, with 8 bases lining up with TRBD1. Germline V gene lookup returns CDR1 LGHDT and CDR2 YNNKEL (reference sequence). Trimming cost V 1 base and J 5 bases; bases outside gene matches: 10. The CDR3 loop spans 16 amino acids.